A single sample is the source of the 21 T cell receptor beta chains below, sequenced in a study of radiotherapy plus CTLA-4 blockade in lung cancer. The assay was immunoSEQ multiplex PCR, and TCRdb's table has in-frame clones only and misses some. Here the sample spans about 44,000 clones, roughly three quarters being singletons. Sequencing used peripheral blood, obtained from a patient treated with radiotherapy plus ipilimumab. Receptor source: a human donor with non-small cell lung cancer whose response to radiotherapy plus ipilimumab could not be evaluated.

The sample holds a few counts of this clone. CDR3 nucleotide sequence: TGTGCCAGCAGCACCCGGGACAGAGACTATGGCTACACCTTC. It codes for CASSTRDRDYGYTF. This sequence joins TRBV9 and TRBJ1-2, with TRBD1 matching over 7 bases. Germline V gene data show CDR1 as SGDLS and CDR2 as YYNGEE. With V trimmed by 4 bases and J by 3 bases, 6 bases remained unmatched. The CDR3 loop spans 14 amino acids.

The rearrangement uses TRBV5-1 and TRBJ2-1; no clear D. V shed 3 bases and J shed 0 bases, with 4 bases lying between them. Germline values: CDR1 SGHRS, CDR2 YFSETQ. CDR3 size: 13 residues. CDR3 protein: CASSSRSYNEQFF. CDR3 nucleotide sequence: TGCGCCAGCAGCTCGCGCTCCTACAATGAGCAGTTCTTC.

This clone was picked up a small number of times. The genes are TRBV5-1 and TRBJ2-7, with no clear D. The germline V gene encodes CDR1 SGHRS and CDR2 YFSETQ. The CDR3 has 12 amino acids. Trimming took off 3 bases at V and 3 bases at J, with 7 bases between the two ends. This CDR3 is CASSYDFYEQYF. In DNA, the CDR3 is TGCGCCAGCAGCTATGACTTCTACGAGCAGTACTTC.

This clone showed up just once. The J gene is TRBJ2-7, the V gene TRBV19; possibly TRBD2 for D (5 bases). The CDR3 contains 14 residues. CDR1 and CDR2 (germline): LNHDA, SQIVND (reference sequence). The V and J ends lost 6 bases and 3 bases respectively, with 15 bases between them. The chain's CDR3 is CASSPGIPDYEQYF. The CDR3 DNA sequence: TGTGCCAGTAGCCCGGGAATCCCAGACTACGAGCAGTACTTC.

This CDR3 is CASRTRGTDTQYF. CDR3 in DNA: TGTGCCAGTAGGACTAGGGGCACAGATACGCAGTATTTT. The chain links TRBV19 to TRBJ2-3, with a weak D call TRBD2 (6 bases). Germline V CDR1 and CDR2: LNHDA, SQIVND (reference sequence). This CDR3 spans 13 amino acids. Trimming took 6 bases from V and 1 from J, leaving 8 bases between them.

J is TRBJ2-3 and V is TRBV30; 9 positions agree with TRBD2. The CDR3 extends over 14 amino acids. Trimming cost V 3 bases and J 7 bases; bases outside gene matches: 8. Germline V lookup: CDR1 GTSNPN, CDR2 SVGIG (reference sequence). Here the CDR3 reads CAWRVLAGINTQYF. The CDR3 coding sequence is TGTGCCTGGAGGGTGCTAGCGGGAATCAATACGCAGTATTTT. Using reference TRBV30 and TRBJ2-3 for the parts outside the CDR3, the full variable domain is SQTIHQWPATLVQPVGSPLSLECTVEGTSNPNLYWYRQAAGRGLQLLFYSVGIGQISSEVPQNLSASRPQDRQFILSSKKLLLSDSGFYLCAWRVLAGINTQYFGPGTRLTVL.

In its sample, this clone was seen a few times. This chain uses TRBV19 with TRBJ1-5; 8 bases align to TRBD1. CDR3 length: 16 amino acids. CDR1 and CDR2 (germline): LNHDA, SQIVND (reference sequence). The ends lost 1 base at V and 3 bases at J; junction bases unmatched: 5. The CDR3 sequence is CASSIGDRRYNQPQHF. For the CDR3, the DNA is TGTGCCAGTAGTATAGGGGACAGGAGGTACAATCAGCCCCAGCATTTT.

V usage is TRBV23-1 and J usage is TRBJ1-2; 8 bases match TRBD1. TRBV23-1 is an ORF, and what it does is uncertain. This CDR3 comprises 21 residues. J was trimmed by 4 bases and V by 2 bases; bases with no gene match: 24. Here the CDR3 reads CASSQPNLSGGRGRVCYGYTF. The CDR3 DNA is TGCGCCAGCAGTCAACCGAACCTCTCCGGGGGCAGGGGGCGGGTGTGCTATGGCTACACCTTC.

A few counts support this clone. V gene TRBV6-5 combines with J gene TRBJ1-1; no definite D call. Per germline, CDR1 MNHEY and CDR2 SVGAGI. Trimming removed 2 bases at V and 1 base at J, with 2 bases between. This CDR3 spans 12 amino acids. The CDR3 here is CASSYQNTEAFF. CDR3 sequence (DNA): TGTGCCAGCAGTTACCAGAACACTGAAGCTTTCTTT.

This clone came up a few times. The genes are TRBV5-6 and TRBJ1-2; D uncertain. The CDR3 has 14 amino acids. CDR1 is SGHDT and CDR2 is YYEEEE in the germline V gene. The V and J ends lost 1 base and 2 bases respectively, with 9 bases between them. Here the CDR3 reads CASSLSAENYGYTF. In DNA form, the CDR3 reads TGTGCCAGCAGCTTGTCCGCAGAAAACTATGGCTACACCTTC.

The chain is built from TRBV7-2 and TRBJ1-6; D may be TRBD1 (5 bases). CDR1 and CDR2 (germline): SGHTA, FQGNSA. This CDR3 is built from 15 residues. Trimming removed 3 bases at V and 10 bases at J, with 16 bases between. The CDR3 protein is CASSFTAGLSSPLHF. CDR3 nucleotides: TGTGCCAGCAGCTTTACGGCAGGGCTTTCCTCACCCCTCCACTTT. The full variable domain, completed using reference TRBV7-2 and TRBJ1-6, is GAGVSQSPSNKVTEKGKDVELRCDPISGHTALYWYRQSLGQGLEFLIYFQGNSAPDKSGLPSDRFSAERTGGSVSTLTIQRTQQEDSAVYLCASSFTAGLSSPLHFGNGTRLTVT.

This clone was counted only a few times. The CDR3 loop is CASSLRTVYTEAFF. In DNA, the CDR3 is TGTGCCAGCAGCTTGAGGACAGTTTACACTGAAGCTTTCTTT. This chain connects TRBV5-6 to TRBJ1-1, with D possibly being TRBD1 (6 bases). Germline V gene lookup returns CDR1 SGHDT and CDR2 YYEEEE. This CDR3 spans 14 amino acids. Trimming took off 1 base at V and 3 bases at J, with 10 bases between the two ends.

This clone came up a few times. This rearrangement joins TRBV14 to TRBJ1-6; D is ambiguous. The CDR3 runs 14 residues. Germline values: CDR1 SGHDN, CDR2 FVKESK. V lost 3 bases and J 8 bases, leaving 11 bases between the germline ends. CDR3 sequence reads: CASSQWSVYSPLHF. The CDR3 coding sequence is TGTGCCAGCAGCCAGTGGTCGGTGTATTCACCCCTCCACTTT.

The V and J genes are TRBV19 and TRBJ2-7; 7 nucleotides align to TRBD2. The germline CDR1 and CDR2 sequences are LNHDA and SQIVND (reference sequence). This CDR3 comprises 15 residues. V trimming: 4 bases; J trimming: 0 bases; junction bases outside the gene matches: 6. The CDR3 region has the DNA TGTGCCAGTAGTAAGGCGGGAGCAAGCTCCTACGAGCAGTACTTC. Encoded protein: CASSKAGASSYEQYF.

The chain uses TRBV7-2 and TRBJ1-5, with D hard to call. V gave up 5 bases and J gave up 6 bases, with 14 bases separating them. The CDR3 consists of 14 residues. Looked up from germline, CDR1 is SGHTA and CDR2 is FQGNSA. CDR3 DNA: TGTGCCAGCAGCCAGGAGCGGGTTTTTCAGCCCCAGCATTTT. Amino acid sequence: CASSQERVFQPQHF.

The rearrangement links TRBV9 to TRBJ2-7; TRBD2 aligns across 14 bases. This CDR3 is built from 17 residues. In germline, CDR1 is SGDLS, CDR2 YYNGEE. The trim removed 1 base at V and 3 bases at J, leaving 6 bases unmatched. The CDR3 nucleotides read TGTGCCAGCAGCGTAAAAGGGACTAGCGGGGGAATCTACGAGCAGTACTTC. Protein: CASSVKGTSGGIYEQYF.

The gene calls are TRBV5-1 and TRBJ2-1, with 9 nucleotides matching TRBD1. Germline loops: CDR1 SGHRS, CDR2 YFSETQ. The CDR3 loop spans 15 amino acids. V dropped 5 bases and J dropped 5; count of bases not matched to a gene: 8. The CDR3 bases are TGCGCCAGCAGTAGACAGGGGGGGGTTAACAATGAGCAGTTCTTC. It codes for CASSRQGGVNNEQFF.

V is TRBV7-2 and J is TRBJ1-3; weak D call: TRBD1 (6 bases). The CDR3 is 17 residues long. V was trimmed by 5 bases and J by 0 bases, leaving 17 bases between them. Germline lookup yields CDR1 SGHTA and CDR2 FQGNSA. Here the CDR3 reads CASSTRLTGTSGNTIYF. CDR3 nucleotides: TGTGCCAGCAGCACACGCTTGACAGGAACCTCTGGAAACACCATATATTTT. Full variable domain (rest looked up from reference TRBV7-2 and TRBJ1-3): GAGVSQSPSNKVTEKGKDVELRCDPISGHTALYWYRQSLGQGLEFLIYFQGNSAPDKSGLPSDRFSAERTGGSVSTLTIQRTQQEDSAVYLCASSTRLTGTSGNTIYFGEGSWLTVV.

This rearrangement joins TRBV9 to TRBJ2-1; 7 nucleotides match TRBD2. Trimming removed 4 bases from V and 9 bases from J; junction bases left unmatched: 13. Germline assignment: CDR1 SGDLS and CDR2 YYNGEE. This CDR3 is 15 amino acids long. The CDR3 spells CASSRDYLQQSEQFF. The CDR3 coding sequence is TGTGCCAGCAGCCGGGACTACCTTCAGCAGAGTGAGCAGTTCTTC.

This clone was picked up a small number of times. V and J are TRBV28 and TRBJ1-5, with a possible D match to TRBD1 (5 bases). Trimming pared 6 bases from V and 7 bases from J, leaving 13 bases between. CDR1 is MDHEN, CDR2 SYDVKM, per germline. The length of the CDR3 is 13 residues. Here the CDR3 DNA reads TGTGCCAGCAGGACCCTGGGGGGGCAGCCCCAGCATTTT. Its protein product is CASRTLGGQPQHF.

In nucleotides, the CDR3 is TGTGCCAGTAGTATCGTGGGGCGCGGAGATACGCAGTATTTT. It yields the protein CASSIVGRGDTQYF. The chain is built from TRBV19 and TRBJ2-3; TRBD1 might be the D (5 bases). Trimming took off 3 bases at V and 5 bases at J, with 12 bases between the two ends. From germline, CDR1 is LNHDA and CDR2 SQIVND (reference sequence). The CDR3 extends over 14 amino acids.